These T cell receptor beta chains were read from a single sample in a study of blood T cell repertoires in COVID-19. Libraries were prepared by immunoSEQ multiplex PCR; TCRdb keeps only in-frame clonotypes and omits some of them. The sample carries 80,000 or so clones, roughly nine tenths recorded once. Sequenced sample: peripheral blood. The receptors derive from a man aged 50 to 59 with acute or convalescent COVID-19. CDR3s include the opening cysteine and the closing phenylalanine or tryptophan. D genes are given only for firm matches. Rows may omit the clone size; those that give it use once, few, many or a size class.

CDR3 DNA: TGCGCCAGCAGCTCGGGACAGGTAACCATGAACACTGAAGCTTTCTTT
CDR3 protein: CASSSGQVTMNTEAFF
V gene: TRBV5-1
D gene: TRBD1
clone size: medium-sized
CDR3 length: 16
J gene: TRBJ1-1

CDR3 DNA: TGTGCCAGCAGCTTGGCAGGTCAAACTGGAAACACCATATATTTT
CDR3 protein: CASSLAGQTGNTIYF
V gene: TRBV5-5
D gene: .
clone size: .
CDR3 length: 15
J gene: TRBJ1-3

CDR3 DNA: TGTGCCAGCAGCTTAGCGACCGGGGAGCTGTTTTTT
CDR3 protein: CASSLATGELFF
V gene: TRBV7-3
D gene: .
clone size: .
CDR3 length: 12
J gene: TRBJ2-2

CDR3 DNA: TGTGCCTGGAGTGTATTAAGGTTCGAGGACTCGGATCACACTGAAGCTTTCTTT
CDR3 protein: CAWSVLRFEDSDHTEAFF
V gene: TRBV30
D gene: .
clone size: once
CDR3 length: 18
J gene: TRBJ1-1

CDR3 DNA: TGTGCCAGTAGTATTTGGACAGGGTATTTCTACGAGCAGTACTTC
CDR3 protein: CASSIWTGYFYEQYF
V gene: TRBV19
D gene: TRBD1
clone size: .
CDR3 length: 15
J gene: TRBJ2-7

CDR3 DNA: TGTGCCAGCAGCTTAGGGACAGGCAGATACGAGCAGTACTTC
CDR3 protein: CASSLGTGRYEQYF
V gene: TRBV11-2
D gene: TRBD1
clone size: .
CDR3 length: 14
J gene: TRBJ2-7

CDR3 DNA: TGTGCCAGCAGCTTGGGACGGACTAGCGGGATTTATAGGACCGGGGAGCTGTTTTTT
CDR3 protein: CASSLGRTSGIYRTGELFF
V gene: TRBV5-6
D gene: TRBD2
clone size: .
CDR3 length: 19
J gene: TRBJ2-2

CDR3 DNA: TGTGCCAGCAGCTTGTTTAGCGGGACGAACACCGGGGAGCTGTTTTTT
CDR3 protein: CASSLFSGTNTGELFF
V gene: TRBV5-4
D gene: TRBD2
clone size: .
CDR3 length: 16
J gene: TRBJ2-2

CDR3 DNA: TGTGCCAGCAGCGTAACTAGCGTAGGCGAGACCCAGTACTTC
CDR3 protein: CASSVTSVGETQYF
V gene: TRBV9
D gene: TRBD2
clone size: .
CDR3 length: 14
J gene: TRBJ2-5

CDR3 DNA: TGTGCCAGCAGCTTAGGCCCTCAGGGGGGATTCACAGCTTTCTTT
CDR3 protein: CASSLGPQGGFTAFF
V gene: TRBV7-9
D gene: TRBD1
clone size: .
CDR3 length: 15
J gene: TRBJ1-1

CDR3 DNA: TGCAGCGCGAGGACTAGTAGTCGCAAAGGTGAGCAGTTCTTC
CDR3 protein: CSARTSSRKGEQFF
V gene: TRBV29-1
D gene: TRBD2
clone size: once
CDR3 length: 14
J gene: TRBJ2-1

CDR3 DNA: TGCGCCAGCAGCCAATCGGGACAGGGTTACGCTGAAGCTTTCTTT
CDR3 protein: CASSQSGQGYAEAFF
V gene: TRBV4-3
D gene: TRBD1
clone size: .
CDR3 length: 15
J gene: TRBJ1-1

CDR3 DNA: TGTGCCAGTAGTATAGATCCAAGCGGATACACAGATACGCAGTATTTT
CDR3 protein: CASSIDPSGYTDTQYF
V gene: TRBV19
D gene: .
clone size: .
CDR3 length: 16
J gene: TRBJ2-3

CDR3 DNA: TGTGCCAGCAGTTTAACGGGGGGGGTTGGAGAGACCCAGTACTTC
CDR3 protein: CASSLTGGVGETQYF
V gene: TRBV11-3
D gene: TRBD2
clone size: few
CDR3 length: 15
J gene: TRBJ2-5

CDR3 DNA: TGCGCCAGCCCGGGACAGGGTAATGGCTACACCTTC
CDR3 protein: CASPGQGNGYTF
V gene: TRBV10-1
D gene: TRBD1
clone size: .
CDR3 length: 12
J gene: TRBJ1-2

CDR3 DNA: TGTGCCAGCAGCCGGGGGACTAGCGGAGGCACAGATACGCAGTATTTT
CDR3 protein: CASSRGTSGGTDTQYF
V gene: TRBV6-6
D gene: TRBD2
clone size: .
CDR3 length: 16
J gene: TRBJ2-3

CDR3 DNA: TGTGCCAGCAGCCCGACAGGCTACGAGCAGTACTTC
CDR3 protein: CASSPTGYEQYF
V gene: TRBV7-9
D gene: .
clone size: few
CDR3 length: 12
J gene: TRBJ2-7

CDR3 DNA: TGTGCCAGCAGTATACCCAGGGGTAGCAATCAGCCCCAGCATTTT
CDR3 protein: CASSIPRGSNQPQHF
V gene: TRBV6-5
D gene: .
clone size: .
CDR3 length: 15
J gene: TRBJ1-5

CDR3 DNA: TGTGCCAGCTCACCGGGCCAGGGAAGTGAAAAACTGTTTTTT
CDR3 protein: CASSPGQGSEKLFF
V gene: TRBV18
D gene: .
clone size: .
CDR3 length: 14
J gene: TRBJ1-4

CDR3 DNA: TGCGCCAGCAGCCAAAATGTTCAAGAGACCCAGTACTTC
CDR3 protein: CASSQNVQETQYF
V gene: TRBV5-1
D gene: .
clone size: .
CDR3 length: 13
J gene: TRBJ2-5

CDR3 DNA: TGTGCCAGTACCTCCGGCGGGGGGCCGAACACCGGGGAGCTGTTTTTT
CDR3 protein: CASTSGGGPNTGELFF
V gene: TRBV19
D gene: TRBD2
clone size: .
CDR3 length: 16
J gene: TRBJ2-2

CDR3 DNA: TGTGCCACTAGACGGTGGGAGAGTTCACCCCTCCACTTT
CDR3 protein: CATRRWESSPLHF
V gene: TRBV5-4
D gene: .
clone size: .
CDR3 length: 13
J gene: TRBJ1-6

CDR3 DNA: TGCGCCAGCAGCCATCTAGCGGGGTCCTACAATGAGCAGTTCTTC
CDR3 protein: CASSHLAGSYNEQFF
V gene: TRBV4-1
D gene: TRBD2
clone size: .
CDR3 length: 15
J gene: TRBJ2-1

CDR3 DNA: TGTGCCAGCAGTCCAATGGGGCGAACCTACAATGAGCAGTTCTTC
CDR3 protein: CASSPMGRTYNEQFF
V gene: TRBV6-5
D gene: .
clone size: .
CDR3 length: 15
J gene: TRBJ2-1

CDR3 DNA: TGTGCCAGCAACAATGGCTCCTACAATGAGCAGTTCTTC
CDR3 protein: CASNNGSYNEQFF
V gene: TRBV12-3/TRBV12-4
D gene: .
clone size: .
CDR3 length: 13
J gene: TRBJ2-1

CDR3 DNA: TGTGCCAGCAGCGCTCGGACAGGGATCGGAAACACCATATATTTT
CDR3 protein: CASSARTGIGNTIYF
V gene: TRBV11-2
D gene: TRBD1
clone size: .
CDR3 length: 15
J gene: TRBJ1-3

CDR3 DNA: TGTGCCAGCAGTGGGGACAGGGGCCCCGTAGAGACCCAGTACTTC
CDR3 protein: CASSGDRGPVETQYF
V gene: TRBV2
D gene: TRBD1
clone size: .
CDR3 length: 15
J gene: TRBJ2-5

CDR3 DNA: TGTGCCAGCAGCCTGGACAATTCCTATGGCTACACCTTC
CDR3 protein: CASSLDNSYGYTF
V gene: TRBV7-9
D gene: .
clone size: .
CDR3 length: 13
J gene: TRBJ1-2

CDR3 DNA: TGTGCCAGTAGCGGGGACAGGGTTTCACCCCTCCACTTT
CDR3 protein: CASSGDRVSPLHF
V gene: TRBV19
D gene: TRBD1
clone size: .
CDR3 length: 13
J gene: TRBJ1-6

CDR3 DNA: TGCGCCAGCGGACTAGCGGGAGGAATCGCGAACACCGGGGAGCTGTTTTTT
CDR3 protein: CASGLAGGIANTGELFF
V gene: TRBV5-1
D gene: TRBD2
clone size: .
CDR3 length: 17
J gene: TRBJ2-2

CDR3 DNA: TGTGCCAGCAGCTGGGGGGGAGAAGCTTTCTTT
CDR3 protein: CASSWGGEAFF
V gene: TRBV7-9
D gene: .
clone size: .
CDR3 length: 11
J gene: TRBJ1-1

CDR3 DNA: TGTGCCAGCAGCTTATGGGGTAGCGGGTCTAGCACAGATACGCAGTATTTT
CDR3 protein: CASSLWGSGSSTDTQYF
V gene: TRBV7-2
D gene: TRBD2
clone size: .
CDR3 length: 17
J gene: TRBJ2-3

CDR3 DNA: TGTGCCATCAGGTCCGGGACAGGGGATCTGAACACCATATATTTT
CDR3 protein: CAIRSGTGDLNTIYF
V gene: TRBV10-3
D gene: TRBD1
clone size: .
CDR3 length: 15
J gene: TRBJ1-3

CDR3 DNA: TGCAGCGTTGAAAGGCCCTTTGAAGACTCGGAGCAGTTCTTC
CDR3 protein: CSVERPFEDSEQFF
V gene: TRBV29-1
D gene: .
clone size: .
CDR3 length: 14
J gene: TRBJ2-1

CDR3 DNA: TGTGCCAGCAGCTTAAATTCTATTGGGCTAGCGGGGCTAGATCGGAATACGCAGTATTTT
CDR3 protein: CASSLNSIGLAGLDRNTQYF
V gene: TRBV7-3
D gene: TRBD2
clone size: .
CDR3 length: 20
J gene: TRBJ2-3

CDR3 DNA: TGTGCCAGCAGCCCCTGGGGGCAGGGAAAAGAGACCCAGTACTTC
CDR3 protein: CASSPWGQGKETQYF
V gene: TRBV25-1
D gene: .
clone size: .
CDR3 length: 15
J gene: TRBJ2-5

CDR3 DNA: TGTGCCAGCAGTGCAGGGGATGAAAAACTGTTTTTT
CDR3 protein: CASSAGDEKLFF
V gene: TRBV2
D gene: .
clone size: .
CDR3 length: 12
J gene: TRBJ1-4

CDR3 DNA: TGTGCCAGCAGCCCCCGGACTAGCGGGAGGGCCCCCCACAATGAGCAGTTCTTC
CDR3 protein: CASSPRTSGRAPHNEQFF
V gene: TRBV7-2
D gene: TRBD2
clone size: .
CDR3 length: 18
J gene: TRBJ2-1

CDR3 DNA: TGTGCCAGCATCGGAGGGCAGACAGAAAACATTCAGTACTTC
CDR3 protein: CASIGGQTENIQYF
V gene: TRBV2
D gene: .
clone size: .
CDR3 length: 14
J gene: TRBJ2-4

CDR3 DNA: TGTGCCAGCAGTCTCCAGACTACTGAAGCTTTCTTT
CDR3 protein: CASSLQTTEAFF
V gene: TRBV28
D gene: .
clone size: .
CDR3 length: 12
J gene: TRBJ1-1

CDR3 DNA: TGTGCCAGCAGCTCCGAACAGGGGTATGAGCAGTTCTTC
CDR3 protein: CASSSEQGYEQFF
V gene: TRBV11-2
D gene: TRBD1
clone size: .
CDR3 length: 13
J gene: TRBJ2-1

CDR3 DNA: TGTGCCAGCAACGCGGGAACGGCAGATACGCAGTATTTT
CDR3 protein: CASNAGTADTQYF
V gene: TRBV2
D gene: .
clone size: .
CDR3 length: 13
J gene: TRBJ2-3

CDR3 DNA: TGCGCCAGCAGCTTGGGGCTAGCGGCCAATGAGCAGTTCTTC
CDR3 protein: CASSLGLAANEQFF
V gene: TRBV5-1
D gene: TRBD2
clone size: .
CDR3 length: 14
J gene: TRBJ2-1

CDR3 DNA: TGTGCCAGCAGCTCTAACAGGGGGCAGGAGACCCAGTACTTC
CDR3 protein: CASSSNRGQETQYF
V gene: TRBV11-2
D gene: TRBD1
clone size: .
CDR3 length: 14
J gene: TRBJ2-5

CDR3 DNA: TGTGCCAGCGGCCGAGGGGGCTACACCTTC
CDR3 protein: CASGRGGYTF
V gene: TRBV28
D gene: .
clone size: .
CDR3 length: 10
J gene: TRBJ1-2

CDR3 DNA: TGTGCCAGCAGTTACAATGTCTACACTGAAGCTTTCTTT
CDR3 protein: CASSYNVYTEAFF
V gene: TRBV6-5
D gene: .
clone size: .
CDR3 length: 13
J gene: TRBJ1-1

CDR3 DNA: TGCGCCAGCAGCCTGCGGGAGGGAGTCTACAATGAGCAGTTCTTC
CDR3 protein: CASSLREGVYNEQFF
V gene: TRBV5-1
D gene: TRBD2
clone size: .
CDR3 length: 15
J gene: TRBJ2-1

CDR3 DNA: TGTGCCAGTAGTATAGACCCCCTAGGCTACGAGCAGTACTTC
CDR3 protein: CASSIDPLGYEQYF
V gene: TRBV19
D gene: .
clone size: .
CDR3 length: 14
J gene: TRBJ2-7

CDR3 DNA: TGTGCCAGCAGCCCTGCCCAGGGGGCGAGCACCGGGGAGCTGTTTTTT
CDR3 protein: CASSPAQGASTGELFF
V gene: TRBV11-2
D gene: TRBD1
clone size: once
CDR3 length: 16
J gene: TRBJ2-2

CDR3 DNA: TGTGCCAGCAGCCAGACCCAGGTCGACGAGCAGTACTTC
CDR3 protein: CASSQTQVDEQYF
V gene: TRBV11-2
D gene: .
clone size: .
CDR3 length: 13
J gene: TRBJ2-7

CDR3 DNA: TGTGCCAGCAGTGATTCGGCAGGGCGTGATACGCAGTATTTT
CDR3 protein: CASSDSAGRDTQYF
V gene: TRBV6-1
D gene: .
clone size: once
CDR3 length: 14
J gene: TRBJ2-3

CDR3 DNA: TGTGCCAGCAGCCGCGGGACTAGCGGAGTCACCGGGGAGCTGTTTTTT
CDR3 protein: CASSRGTSGVTGELFF
V gene: TRBV3-1/TRBV3-2
D gene: TRBD2
clone size: once
CDR3 length: 16
J gene: TRBJ2-2

CDR3 DNA: TGTGCCAGCCAGAGGGTCCTAATGAACACTGAAGCTTTCTTT
CDR3 protein: CASQRVLMNTEAFF
V gene: TRBV7-8
D gene: .
clone size: .
CDR3 length: 14
J gene: TRBJ1-1

CDR3 DNA: TGTGCCAGCAGTTACTCAGGAGAGAAACTGTTTTTT
CDR3 protein: CASSYSGEKLFF
V gene: TRBV6-6
D gene: .
clone size: .
CDR3 length: 12
J gene: TRBJ1-4

CDR3 DNA: TGTGCCAGTGCCTATGGGACTGGGATGGGGGGTAGCAATCAGCCCCAGCATTTT
CDR3 protein: CASAYGTGMGGSNQPQHF
V gene: TRBV19
D gene: .
clone size: .
CDR3 length: 18
J gene: TRBJ1-5

CDR3 DNA: TGTGCCAGCAGTGAATTCACGGCGAACACCGGGGAGCTGTTTTTT
CDR3 protein: CASSEFTANTGELFF
V gene: TRBV2
D gene: .
clone size: once
CDR3 length: 15
J gene: TRBJ2-2

CDR3 DNA: TGTGCCAGCAGCCCCCAGGGTGGAGATACGCAGTATTTT
CDR3 protein: CASSPQGGDTQYF
V gene: TRBV7-3
D gene: .
clone size: once
CDR3 length: 13
J gene: TRBJ2-3

CDR3 DNA: TGTGCCAGCAGTTACCCCGGGGCCAAAAACATTCAGTACTTC
CDR3 protein: CASSYPGAKNIQYF
V gene: TRBV27
D gene: .
clone size: .
CDR3 length: 14
J gene: TRBJ2-4